These 29 T cell receptor beta chains were all obtained from the same sample, sequenced in a study of metastatic and nonmetastatic thyroid tumors. TCRdb redid the clone calls on the PCR reads using MiXCR. The sample lists fewer than 25,000 clones; 20% were seen once. Patients underwent thyroid surgery, and none had received any treatment before it. Sequenced material: blood. These receptor sequences come from a female donor with papillary thyroid cancer or a benign thyroid nodule (not recorded which). Some clones in this sample may be carry-over from other donors' samples.

This clone was counted ten times or more. The chain employs TRBV5-1 and TRBJ2-3, with 11 nucleotides matching TRBD2. The CDR3 loop spans 14 amino acids. Trimming removed 4 bases from V and 4 bases from J; junction bases left unmatched: 2. Germline V gene sequence: CDR1 SGHRS, CDR2 YFSETQ. DNA of the CDR3: TGCGCCAGCAGCACTAGCGGGAGCGCAGATACGCAGTATTTT. This sequence encodes CASSTSGSADTQYF.

This clone was recorded many times. The chain recombines TRBV4-3 with TRBJ2-3; TRBD2 aligns across 7 bases. V was pared by 0 bases and J by 6 bases, with 6 bases of the junction left unmatched. CDR3 size: 15 residues. The germline V gene has CDR1 LGHNA and CDR2 YSLEER. The CDR3 sequence is CASSQEDSGGDTQYF. Here the CDR3 DNA reads TGCGCCAGCAGCCAAGAAGACTCCGGGGGGGATACGCAGTATTTT.

This clone appeared many times. The V and J genes are TRBV19 and TRBJ1-4, with D maybe TRBD1 (6 bases). Trimming shortened V by 1 base and J by 5 bases, and 11 bases separated the two germline ends. The CDR3 length is 15 residues. The germline V gene encodes CDR1 LNHDA and CDR2 SQIVND (reference sequence). CDR3 bases: TGTGCCAGTAGTATAGTGGACAGCTTCAATGAAAAACTGTTTTTT. This gives the protein CASSIVDSFNEKLFF.

This clone was counted ten times or more. The V call is TRBV20-1, the J call TRBJ2-7; the D is unclear. Germline V CDR1 and CDR2: DFQATT, SNEGSKA (reference sequence). This CDR3 has 12 amino acids. The V gene lost 0 bases and the J gene lost 4 bases, with 7 bases spanning the gap. CDR3 residues: CSAREKPYEQYF. Written as DNA, the CDR3 is TGCAGTGCTAGAGAGAAACCGTACGAGCAGTACTTC.

Regarding this clone: This may arise from a read error, as a much more abundant clone is one base away. J is TRBJ1-4 and V is TRBV20-1; TRBD1 might be the D (5 bases). Looked up from germline, CDR1 is DFQATT and CDR2 is SNEGSKA (reference sequence). The CDR3 spans 15 residues. V was shortened by 0 bases and J by 8 bases, with 16 bases between the two germline ends. The CDR3 sequence: CSARESQDMGEKLFF. The CDR3 DNA follows: TGCAGTGCTAGAGAGTCCCAGGACATGGGCGAAAAACTGTTTTTT.

This clone was found many times. One base away lies a much larger clone, so this may be a sequencing read error. The chain combines TRBV20-1 with TRBJ1-1; D possibly corresponds to TRBD1 (5 bases). The germline gives CDR1 DFQATT, CDR2 SNEGSKA (reference sequence). The CDR3 extends over 13 amino acids. The V and J ends lost 4 bases and 6 bases respectively, with 15 bases between them. CDR3 sequence reads: CSATGRRGAEAFF. CDR3 DNA: TGCAGTGCTACGGGCCGGAGGGGCGCTGAAGCTTTCTTT.

The table lists this clone with many counts. One end of the junction is discordant with germline, which a read error may explain. V is TRBV19 and J is TRBJ1-6; TRBD1 is a possible D gene (5 bases). The length of the CDR3 is 14 residues. Per germline, CDR1 LNHDA and CDR2 SQIVND (reference sequence). In nucleotides, the CDR3 is TGTGCCAGTAGTGAGGGCAGGGTATACTCACCCTTCCACTTT. The encoded protein is CASSEGRVYSPFHF.

This clone was counted many times. The V call is TRBV6-2 or TRBV6-3, the J call TRBJ1-1; D is undetermined. Trimming shortened V by 6 bases and J by 6 bases, and 20 bases separated the two germline ends. Germline V gene sequence: CDR1 MNHEY, CDR2 SVGEGT. This CDR3 region has 15 residues. The CDR3: CASSDLGGSRAEAFF. DNA for the CDR3: TGTGCCAGCAGCGACTTGGGAGGGTCGCGGGCTGAAGCTTTCTTT.

The chain combines TRBV30 with TRBJ2-2, with D possibly TRBD2 on 7 matching bases. The germline CDR1 and CDR2 sequences are GTSNPN and SVGIG (reference sequence). This CDR3 contains 14 residues. Trimming stripped 2 bases from V and 6 bases from J, with 13 bases between. In DNA form, the CDR3 reads TGTGCCTGGAGTTTAGTGCGGGGGCCCGGGGAGCTGTTTTTT. Translation: CAWSLVRGPGELFF.

This clone was observed many times. This specimen includes other DNA sequences encoding the same CDR3. The chain couples TRBV7-2 to TRBJ1-1; the D is unclear. Trimming shortened V by 1 base and J by 10 bases, and 16 bases separated the two germline ends. The CDR3 totals 14 residues. Germline CDR1 reads SGHTA; CDR2 reads FQGNSA. CDR3 protein: CASSLGRLGLGAFF. Written as DNA, the CDR3 is TGTGCCAGCAGCTTAGGTAGATTGGGCCTGGGAGCTTTCTTT.

V is TRBV20-1 and J is TRBJ2-3, with no clear D. The V end lost 6 bases, the J end lost 3 bases, and 13 bases lay between the germline ends. This CDR3 comprises 13 residues. Germline V lookup: CDR1 DFQATT, CDR2 SNEGSKA (reference sequence). CDR3 residues: CSALPLSTDTQYF. The CDR3 DNA reads as TGCAGTGCCTTACCCTTGAGTACAGATACGCAGTATTTT.

Concerning this clone: A much bigger clone sits one base away, suggesting this may be a read error. This rearrangement joins TRBV5-6 to TRBJ2-5, with a tentative D call TRBD2 (6 bases). CDR1 is SGHDT and CDR2 is YYEEEE in the germline V gene. This CDR3 is built from 14 residues. Trimming removed 1 base at V and 5 bases at J, with 12 bases between. CDR3 loop: CASSLLEGTETQYF. CDR3 nucleotides: TGTGCCAGCAGCTTGTTGGAGGGGACGGAGACCCAGTACTTC. The whole variable domain, remainder taken from reference TRBV5-6 and TRBJ2-5, is DAGVTQSPTHLIKTRGQQVTLRCSPKSGHDTVSWYQQALGQGPQFIFQYYEEEERQRGNFPDRFSGHQFPNYSSELNVNALLLGDSALYLCASSLLEGTETQYFGPGTRLLVL.

V gene TRBV18 combines with J gene TRBJ2-1; a weak D match, TRBD2 (6 bases). The CDR3 loop spans 15 amino acids. Looked up from germline, CDR1 is KGHSH and CDR2 is LQKENI. The ends were cut back, 3 bases at V and 7 bases at J, with 16 bases in the middle. CDR3 region: CASSPTRGSANEQFF. The CDR3 DNA follows: TGTGCCAGCTCACCGACTAGAGGGAGTGCAAATGAGCAGTTCTTC.

In its sample, this clone was seen many times. This chain joins TRBV20-1 and TRBJ2-3; 16 nucleotides align to TRBD2. V was pared by 1 base and J by 7 bases, with 5 bases of the junction left unmatched. This CDR3 has 16 residues. Germline V gives CDR1 DFQATT, CDR2 SNEGSKA (reference sequence). CDR3 in DNA: TGCAGTGCTAGAGCGGGACTAGCGGGGGGGTCAAATACGCAGTATTTT. Protein: CSARAGLAGGSNTQYF.

This clone was seen ten or more times. V gene TRBV12-3 or TRBV12-4 combines with J gene TRBJ2-3, with a tentative D call TRBD2 (5 bases). The V end lost 7 bases, the J end lost 8 bases, and 13 bases lay between the germline ends. The CDR3 loop spans 12 amino acids. The CDR3 loop reads CASTRGSGTQYF. DNA of the CDR3: TGTGCCAGCACCCGCGGAAGCGGTACGCAGTATTTT.

This clone was seen many times. This chain connects TRBV5-1 to TRBJ1-1; maybe TRBD1 (6 bases). Germline CDR1 reads SGHRS; CDR2 reads YFSETQ. V shed 0 bases and J shed 1 base, with 10 bases lying between them. CDR3 length: 15 residues. The CDR3 nucleotides read TGCGCCAGCAGCTTGGTGACAGGAGAGAACACTGAAGCTTTCTTT. It codes for CASSLVTGENTEAFF.

In this sample, this clone turned up a few times. Because it lacks the conserved phenylalanine or tryptophan at the end, this CDR3 is likely a read error. V is TRBV6-1 and J is TRBJ2-7; weak D call: TRBD1 (6 bases). Matching the DNA end better, TRBJ2-5 makes the J call doubtful. This CDR3 comprises 14 residues. Germline CDR1 MNHNS, CDR2 SASEGT. CDR3 sequence: CASSEGRGGETQYP. CDR3 coding DNA: TGTGCCAGCAGTGAAGGCAGGGGTGGGGAGACCCAGTACCCC.

This clone was detected many times. This chain uses TRBV6-1 with TRBJ2-1; D possibly corresponds to TRBD2 (5 bases). The length of the CDR3 is 13 residues. Trimming took off 1 base at V and 15 bases at J, with 16 bases between the two ends. Looked up from germline, CDR1 is MNHNS and CDR2 is SASEGT. CDR3 bases: TGTGCCAGCAGTGAAGGACTCCGGGAATTACCGTTCTTC. This encodes CASSEGLRELPFF.

V usage is TRBV6-1 and J usage is TRBJ2-1; no clear D gene. V dropped 5 bases and J dropped 5 bases, with 10 bases sitting between them. Germline V CDR1 and CDR2: MNHNS, SASEGT. The CDR3 is 13 amino acids. The CDR3 region is CASSWERNNEQFF. Written as DNA, the CDR3 is TGTGCCAGCAGTTGGGAAAGGAACAATGAGCAGTTCTTC.

This clone has ten or more counts. The CDR3 coding sequence is TGCAGTGCGCCTCCGGGACAGGGAGGGAGGACTGAAGCTTTCTTT. This sequence encodes CSAPPGQGGRTEAFF. This chain joins TRBV20-1 and TRBJ1-1; 9 bases are a match to TRBD1. The CDR3 consists of 15 residues. The germline V gene encodes CDR1 DFQATT and CDR2 SNEGSKA (reference sequence). The ends lost 6 bases at V and 5 bases at J; junction bases unmatched: 13.

This clone was seen ten or more times. The chain links TRBV30 to TRBJ2-3, with 11 bases that match TRBD2. Germline CDR1 is GTSNPN and CDR2 is SVGIG (reference sequence). The CDR3 runs to 17 residues. Unmatched junction bases numbered 10, after V lost 1 base and J lost 4 bases. The CDR3 loop reads CAWSAPGGTSGADTQYF. CDR3 nucleotides: TGTGCCTGGAGTGCCCCCGGAGGGACTAGCGGCGCAGATACGCAGTATTTT.

This clone was counted ten times or more. CDR3 protein: CASSFTHPGELFF. CDR3 bases: TGTGCCAGCAGCTTCACCCACCCCGGGGAGCTGTTTTTT. This chain connects TRBV7-9 to TRBJ2-2; D uncertain. CDR3 size: 13 residues. The germline gives CDR1 SEHNR, CDR2 FQNEAQ (reference sequence). The ends were cut back, 3 bases at V and 6 bases at J, with 8 bases in the middle.

In its sample, this clone was seen many times. The J gene is TRBJ2-1, the V gene TRBV11-2; the match to TRBD2 covers 7 bases. Germline V gene data show CDR1 as SGHAT and CDR2 as FQNNGV. V lost 1 base, J lost 4 bases, and 7 bases stayed unmatched. The CDR3 is 16 residues long. The CDR3 spells CASSLGGDYRYNEQFF. As DNA, the CDR3 is TGTGCCAGCAGCTTAGGGGGGGACTACCGATACAATGAGCAGTTCTTC.

This clone has ten or more counts. This specimen includes other DNA sequences encoding the same CDR3. J is TRBJ1-1 and V is TRBV5-1; D gene ambiguous. The CDR3 has 15 residues. From germline, CDR1 is SGHRS and CDR2 YFSETQ. V dropped 0 bases and J dropped 1 base, with 10 bases sitting between them. CDR3 in amino acids: CASSLGPTENTEAFF. CDR3 nucleotides: TGCGCCAGCAGCTTGGGTCCTACGGAGAACACTGAAGCTTTCTTT.

This chain uses TRBV20-1 with TRBJ2-7; D is possibly TRBD2 (7 bases). Germline CDR1 reads DFQATT; CDR2 reads SNEGSKA (reference sequence). V was pared by 1 base and J by 3 bases, with 13 bases between. The CDR3 runs 14 residues. The chain's CDR3 is CSARVWGGGYEQYF. CDR3 DNA sequence: TGCAGTGCTAGAGTATGGGGGGGCGGCTACGAGCAGTACTTC.

The sample holds many counts of this clone. V gene TRBV19 combines with J gene TRBJ1-1, with D perhaps matching TRBD1 (5 bases). There are 15 residues in the CDR3. The V gene's germline CDR1 is LNHDA and CDR2 SQIVND (reference sequence). V lost 3 bases to trimming and J lost 0 bases, with 11 bases between them. CDR3 loop: CASSILDSLNTEAFF. CDR3 sequence (DNA): TGTGCCAGTAGTATTCTTGACAGTTTGAACACTGAAGCTTTCTTT.

The table lists this clone with many counts. CDR3 DNA: TGCAGTGCCTTCAGGGACAACTACGAGCAGTACTTC. Translated: CSAFRDNYEQYF. The genes are TRBV20-1 and TRBJ2-7, with D possibly being TRBD1 (6 bases). The CDR3 runs to 12 residues. The germline V and J ends were trimmed by 6 bases and 3 bases, with 12 bases remaining between them. Germline V gene data show CDR1 as DFQATT and CDR2 as SNEGSKA (reference sequence).

V gene TRBV18 combines with J gene TRBJ2-2, with 8 bases fitting TRBD2. With 5 bases clipped from V and 6 bases from J, the junction kept 8 bases outside the gene matches. In germline, CDR1 is KGHSH, CDR2 LQKENI. The CDR3 contains 15 residues. In DNA, the CDR3 is TGTGCCAGCTCAACACAGACTAGCGCTGCCGGGGAGCTGTTTTTT. Amino acid sequence: CASSTQTSAAGELFF.

This clone was observed many times. The V and J genes are TRBV30 and TRBJ1-1; 10 nucleotides line up with TRBD1. The V segment lost 0 bases and the J segment 3 bases; nucleotides outside the gene matches: 7. This CDR3 spans 16 amino acids. In germline, CDR1 is GTSNPN, CDR2 SVGIG (reference sequence). The CDR3 DNA reads as TGTGCCTGGAGTGTAGGACAGGGGGGCTTGGACACTGAAGCTTTCTTT. The encoded protein is CAWSVGQGGLDTEAFF.